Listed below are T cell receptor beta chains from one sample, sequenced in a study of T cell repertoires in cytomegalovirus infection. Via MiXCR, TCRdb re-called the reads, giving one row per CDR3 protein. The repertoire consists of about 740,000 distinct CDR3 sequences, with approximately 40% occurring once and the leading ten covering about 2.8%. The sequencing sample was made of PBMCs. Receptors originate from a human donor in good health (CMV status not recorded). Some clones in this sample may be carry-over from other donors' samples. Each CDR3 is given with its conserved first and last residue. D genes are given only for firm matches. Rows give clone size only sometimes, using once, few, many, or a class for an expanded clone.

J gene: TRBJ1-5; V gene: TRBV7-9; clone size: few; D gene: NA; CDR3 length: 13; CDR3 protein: CASSWGASQPQHF; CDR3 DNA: TGTGCCAGCAGCTGGGGGGCTAGTCAGCCCCAGCATTTT
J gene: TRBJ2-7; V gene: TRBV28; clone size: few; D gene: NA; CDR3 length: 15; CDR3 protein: CASSSRRPSFYEQYF; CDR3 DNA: TGTGCCAGCAGTTCTCGGAGGCCTTCTTTCTACGAGCAGTACTTC
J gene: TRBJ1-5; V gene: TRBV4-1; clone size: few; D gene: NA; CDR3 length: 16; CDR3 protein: CASSLIVDGRNQPQHF; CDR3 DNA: TGCGCCAGCAGCCTTATCGTGGACGGCCGCAATCAGCCCCAGCATTTT
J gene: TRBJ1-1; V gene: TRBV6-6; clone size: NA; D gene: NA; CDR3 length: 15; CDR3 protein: CATLAEPGIFAEAFF; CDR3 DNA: TGTGCCACCCTTGCCGAGCCAGGGATATTCGCTGAAGCTTTCTTT
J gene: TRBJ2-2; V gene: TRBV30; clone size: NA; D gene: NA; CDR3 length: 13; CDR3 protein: CAWSGAETGELFF; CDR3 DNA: TGTGCCTGGAGCGGGGCGGAGACCGGGGAGCTGTTTTTT
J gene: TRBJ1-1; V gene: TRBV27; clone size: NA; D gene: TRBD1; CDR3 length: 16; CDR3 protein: CASSLSLGQGSTEAFF; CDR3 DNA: TGTGCCAGCAGTTTAAGTTTGGGACAGGGGTCGACTGAAGCTTTCTTT
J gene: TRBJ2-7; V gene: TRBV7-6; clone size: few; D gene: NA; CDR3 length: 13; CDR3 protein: CASSSTEAYEQYF; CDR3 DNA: TGTGCCAGCAGCTCGACAGAGGCCTACGAGCAGTACTTC
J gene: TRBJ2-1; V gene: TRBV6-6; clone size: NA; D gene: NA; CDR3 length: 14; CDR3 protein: CASSYSRGTYEQFF; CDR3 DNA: TGTGCCAGCAGTTACTCGCGAGGGACTTATGAGCAGTTCTTC
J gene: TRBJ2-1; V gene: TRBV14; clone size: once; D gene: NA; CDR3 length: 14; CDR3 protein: CASSQGSVYNEQFF; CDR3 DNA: TGTGCCAGCAGCCAAGGTAGCGTATACAATGAGCAGTTCTTC
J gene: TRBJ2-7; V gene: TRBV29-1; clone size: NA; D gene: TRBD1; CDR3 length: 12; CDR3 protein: CSGGTANYEHYF; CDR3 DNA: TGCAGCGGGGGGACAGCTAACTACGAGCATTACTTC
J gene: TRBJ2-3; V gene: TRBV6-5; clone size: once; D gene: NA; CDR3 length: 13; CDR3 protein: CASSYSILGTQDF; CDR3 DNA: TGTGCCAGCAGTTACTCGATCCTTGGAACGCAGGATTTT
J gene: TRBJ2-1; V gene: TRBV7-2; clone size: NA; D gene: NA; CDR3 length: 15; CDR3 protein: CASSLVGGDYNEHFF; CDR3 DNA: TGTGCCAGCAGCTTAGTAGGGGGGGACTACAATGAGCACTTCTTC
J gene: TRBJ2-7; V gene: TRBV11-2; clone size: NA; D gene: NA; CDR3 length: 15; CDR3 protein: CASSLNRGISYEQYF; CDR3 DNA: TGTGCCAGCAGTTTAAACCGGGGAATCTCCTACGAGCAGTACTTC
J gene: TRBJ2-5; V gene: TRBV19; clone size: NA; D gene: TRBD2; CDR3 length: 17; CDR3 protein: CASSIVLAGAPQETQYF; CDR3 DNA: TGTGCCAGTAGTATAGTTTTGGCGGGAGCCCCCCAGGAGACCCAGTACTTC
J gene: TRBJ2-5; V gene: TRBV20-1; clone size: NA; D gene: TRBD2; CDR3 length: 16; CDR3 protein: CSAREDLGLAEETQYF; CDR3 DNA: TGCAGTGCTAGAGAGGACCTGGGACTAGCGGAAGAGACCCAGTACTTC
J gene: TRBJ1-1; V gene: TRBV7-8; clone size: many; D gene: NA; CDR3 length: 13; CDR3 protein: CASRGRGGGEAFF; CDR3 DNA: TGTGCCAGCAGGGGTCGGGGGGGCGGTGAAGCTTTCTTT
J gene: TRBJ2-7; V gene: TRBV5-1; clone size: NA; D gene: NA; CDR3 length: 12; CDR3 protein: CASSFPDYEQYF; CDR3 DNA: TGCGCCAGCAGCTTCCCTGATTACGAGCAGTACTTC
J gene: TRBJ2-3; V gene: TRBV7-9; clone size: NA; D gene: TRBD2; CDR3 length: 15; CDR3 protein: CASSPLAATTDTQYF; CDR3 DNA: TGTGCCAGCAGTCCTCTAGCGGCTACCACAGATACGCAGTATTTT
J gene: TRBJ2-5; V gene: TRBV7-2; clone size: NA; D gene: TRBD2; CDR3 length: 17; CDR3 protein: CSSSVRLAGVEGETPYF; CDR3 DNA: TGTTCCAGCAGCGTTAGACTAGCGGGGGTGGAGGGTGAGACCCCGTACTTC
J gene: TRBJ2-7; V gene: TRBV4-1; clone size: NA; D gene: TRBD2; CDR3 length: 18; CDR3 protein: CASSQEGQRASGSYEQYF; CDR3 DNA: TGCGCCAGCAGCCAAGAAGGCCAAAGGGCTAGCGGCTCCTACGAGCAGTACTTC
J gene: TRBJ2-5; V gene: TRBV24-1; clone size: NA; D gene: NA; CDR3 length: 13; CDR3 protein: CATTDSTGETQYF; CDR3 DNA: TGTGCCACCACGGACTCAACGGGGGAGACCCAGTACTTC
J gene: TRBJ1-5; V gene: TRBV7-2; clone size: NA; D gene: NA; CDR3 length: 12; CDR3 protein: CASSPGPLPQHF; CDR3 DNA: TGTGCCAGCAGTCCTGGACCGTTGCCCCAGCATTTT
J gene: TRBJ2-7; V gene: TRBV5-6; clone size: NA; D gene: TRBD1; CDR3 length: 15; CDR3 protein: CASSRQGRQAYEQYF; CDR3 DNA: TGTGCCAGCTCTCGACAGGGGCGGCAAGCCTACGAGCAGTACTTC
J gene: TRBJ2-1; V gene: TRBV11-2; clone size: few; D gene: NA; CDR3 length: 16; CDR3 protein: CASSPQGVGGLNEQFF; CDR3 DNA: TGTGCCAGCAGCCCCCAGGGAGTGGGGGGTTTAAATGAGCAGTTCTTC
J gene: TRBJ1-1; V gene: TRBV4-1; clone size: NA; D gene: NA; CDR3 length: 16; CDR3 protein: CASSQDHRARVTEAFF; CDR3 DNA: TGCGCCAGCAGCCAAGATCACAGGGCCCGTGTCACTGAAGCTTTCTTT
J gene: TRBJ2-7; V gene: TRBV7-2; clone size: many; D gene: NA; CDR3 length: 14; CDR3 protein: CASSLEYRDYEQYF; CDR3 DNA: TGTGCCAGCAGCTTAGAGTACAGAGACTACGAGCAGTACTTC
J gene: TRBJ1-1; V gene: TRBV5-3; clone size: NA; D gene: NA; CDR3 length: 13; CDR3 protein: CASQGYGGTEAFF; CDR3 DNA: TGTGCCAGCCAGGGGTACGGGGGCACTGAAGCTTTCTTT
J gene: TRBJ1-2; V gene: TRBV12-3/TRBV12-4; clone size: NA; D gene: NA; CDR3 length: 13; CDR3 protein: CASSPTGPDGYTF; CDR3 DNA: TGTGCCAGCAGTCCCACAGGGCCCGATGGCTACACCTTC
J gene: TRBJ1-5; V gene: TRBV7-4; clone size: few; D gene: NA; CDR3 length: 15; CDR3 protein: CASSSGHHSNQPQHF; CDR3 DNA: TGTGCCAGCAGCTCCGGACACCATAGCAATCAGCCCCAGCATTTT
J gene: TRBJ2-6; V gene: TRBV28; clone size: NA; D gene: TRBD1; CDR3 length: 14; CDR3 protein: CASSTWDSANVLTF; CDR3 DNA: TGTGCCAGCAGTACCTGGGACAGCGCCAACGTCCTGACTTTC
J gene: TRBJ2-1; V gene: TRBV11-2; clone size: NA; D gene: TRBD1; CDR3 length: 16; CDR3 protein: CASSETRGPRVNEQFF; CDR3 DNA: TGTGCCAGCAGCGAAACAAGGGGGCCGCGGGTAAATGAGCAGTTCTTC
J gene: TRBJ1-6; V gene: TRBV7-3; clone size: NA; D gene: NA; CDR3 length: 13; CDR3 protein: CASSPGGGSPLHF; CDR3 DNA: TGTGCCAGCAGCCCGGGGGGCGGATCACCCCTCCACTTT
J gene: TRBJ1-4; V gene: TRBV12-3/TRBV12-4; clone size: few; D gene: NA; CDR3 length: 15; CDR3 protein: CASSLALREGQKLFF; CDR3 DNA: TGTGCCAGCAGTTTAGCGTTACGGGAGGGCCAAAAACTGTTTTTT
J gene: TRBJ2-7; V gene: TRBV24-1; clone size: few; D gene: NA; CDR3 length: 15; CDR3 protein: CATSDPGTKPYEQYF; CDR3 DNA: TGTGCCACCAGTGATCCCGGGACCAAACCCTACGAGCAGTACTTC
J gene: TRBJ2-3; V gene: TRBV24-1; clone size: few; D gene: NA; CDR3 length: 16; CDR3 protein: CATSDYGGGGPYTQYF; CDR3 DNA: TGTGCCACCAGTGATTACGGCGGTGGAGGTCCTTATACGCAGTATTTT
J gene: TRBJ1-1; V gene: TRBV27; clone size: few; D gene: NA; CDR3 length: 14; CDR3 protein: CASSLTGGVIEAFF; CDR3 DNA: TGTGCCAGCAGTTTAACCGGGGGGGTCATTGAAGCTTTCTTT
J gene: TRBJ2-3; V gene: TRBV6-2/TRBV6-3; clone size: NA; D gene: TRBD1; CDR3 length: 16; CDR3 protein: CASSPLSSDRGATQYF; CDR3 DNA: TGTGCCAGCAGCCCGCTTTCCTCAGACAGGGGAGCTACGCAGTATTTT
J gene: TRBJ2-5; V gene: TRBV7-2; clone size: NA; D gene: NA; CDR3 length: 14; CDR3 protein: CASSHIGYQETQYF; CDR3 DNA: TGTGCCAGCAGCCACATCGGTTACCAAGAGACCCAGTACTTC
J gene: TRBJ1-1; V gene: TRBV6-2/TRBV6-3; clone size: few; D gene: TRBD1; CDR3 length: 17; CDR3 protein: CASSSRRGGYSNTEAFF; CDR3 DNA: TGTGCCAGCAGTTCCCGGAGAGGGGGCTACTCGAACACTGAAGCTTTCTTT
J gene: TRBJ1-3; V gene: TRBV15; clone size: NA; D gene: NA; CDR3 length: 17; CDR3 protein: CATSRDHVKGSGNTIYF; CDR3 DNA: TGTGCCACCAGCAGAGATCACGTAAAGGGCTCTGGAAACACCATATATTTT
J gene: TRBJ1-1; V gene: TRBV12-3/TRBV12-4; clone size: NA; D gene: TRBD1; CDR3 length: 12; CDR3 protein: CASSLRGGPVIF; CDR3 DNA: TGTGCCAGCAGTTTACGAGGGGGCCCAGTGATCTTT
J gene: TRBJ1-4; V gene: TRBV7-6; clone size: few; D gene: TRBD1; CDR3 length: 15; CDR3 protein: CASEPTGGLNEKLFF; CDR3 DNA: TGTGCCAGCGAACCTACAGGGGGCCTAAATGAAAAACTGTTTTTT